This T cell receptor (beta chain) emerged from a study of cytomegalovirus exposure and HLA in healthy donors (dated by TCRdb to about 2017). About the study as a whole: In an earlier analysis of 450 to 750 of the donors, about 260 Gb of sequence data and 100 million or so unique TCR beta sequences from about 179 million T cells were reported. The later analysis used no new phenotypic data to find candidate immune exposures, relying instead on TCR beta sequences and their occurrence across donors. In a later analysis, previously published TCR beta repertoires from more than 500 donors were re-analyzed and high-resolution HLA genotyping was added so that TCR occurrence patterns could be studied. To predict cytomegalovirus infection status, the study combined high-throughput TCR immunosequencing, statistical association of individual TCRs with disease status, and machine learning. A later genetic analysis used genome-wide SNP genotypes for about three fifths of the roughly 700 donors, treating that subset as a discovery cohort. Alongside the repertoire data, information on donor age, sex, ethnicity and CMV serostatus was compiled. Five DR-DQ haplotypes were treated as single units for association and clustering because of strong linkage in the cohort. The aim of the study was to test whether cataloging public T cell receptors could identify signatures of past pathogen exposure. The T cell repertoires of 666 subjects were profiled by immunosequencing and related to cytomegalovirus serostatus. Of the 350 to 450 genotyped donors, roughly 80% fell in the genetic ancestry cluster associated with self-reported Caucasian donors. The number of typed donors differed by locus: roughly 629-630 for A, B, C, DRB1 and DQB1; some 540 for DQA1; 606 for DPA1; and some 430 for DPB1. Around 300 gigabases of sequencing data and tens of millions of unique TCR sequences were included in an early release covering about 620 HLA-typed donors. Besides the first cohort of roughly 660 subjects, a separate validation cohort made up of roughly 120 different subjects was used. HLA typing covered class I and class II loci at four-digit resolution. To decide whether each TCR beta V gene segment behaved as functional or pseudogenic, an earlier analysis of some 600 of the donors relied on high-throughput TCR beta sequencing. All discovery cohort repertoires had been generated on a single sequencing platform. On average, roughly 200,000 unique TCR beta nucleotide sequences were sequenced per donor among 398 genotyped donors of the cohort, with around 19% of those sequences being non-productive.

The cohort comprised approximately 700 healthy bone marrow donors. At the time of sampling, every cohort member was nominally healthy, though immune exposures that went unrecorded were likely present. The donor was CMV seronegative and belonged to the group of 350 or so seronegative cohort members. A peripheral blood sample was provided by each donor, and peripheral blood mononuclear cells were used for TCR beta sequencing. The Qiagen DNeasy Blood Extraction Kit was used to extract genomic DNA from the blood cell samples. Of note for this clone: Its antigen specificity is not known. Qualities for individual bases were not recorded, and no much larger clone is one base off.

The library relied on the immunoSEQ multiplex PCR assay. For the multiplex PCR, a mixture combining 60 forward primers for TCR Vbeta segments and 13 reverse primers for TCR Jbeta segments was used. The CDR3 region of rearranged TCR beta genes was amplified from genomic DNA with a multiplex PCR assay. The amplified TCR beta libraries were sequenced on the Illumina HiSeq System as 87-base-pair reads. The study's own analysis went as follows. Across the 600 to 700 repertoires, a later analysis counted some 81 million unique TCR beta chains, about 10 million of which were shared by at least two donors. A nearest-neighbor algorithm error-corrected the raw reads and collapsed the reads into unique sequences, merging closely related sequences to remove PCR and sequencing errors. Alignment of CDR3 sequences to IMGT reference sequences was used to assign V, D and J gene segments. Each retained sequence needed at least a six-nucleotide match to both a V gene segment and a J gene segment. Rearrangements were called productive when the CDR3 lacked stop codons and stayed in frame with V and J; all others were non-productive. CDR3 was defined according to IMGT convention as the region running from the second conserved V-encoded cysteine to the conserved J-encoded phenylalanine. The earlier analysis of about 560 of the donors excluded any sequence lacking an unambiguous match to a single V gene segment. An earlier analysis of 550 to 650 of the donors classified V segments as functional when productive rearrangements were above 56.7% and as segregating when the standard deviation between donors was above 5%. A statistical classification framework was built for diagnosing cytomegalovirus status from the catalog of TCR beta chain sequences. V and J gene assignment, in a later analysis, came from comparing TCR nucleotide sequences with IMGT/GENE-DB human TR gene sequences. The TCRdist pipeline was used in a later analysis to assign CDR3 sequences and most-parsimonious VDJ recombination scenarios. A later analysis defined each TCR beta chain by its CDR3 amino acid sequence plus V-gene family, and excluded reads lacking a unique V-gene family. To address suspected cross-contamination and a sequencing artifact, a later analysis removed 550 to 750 highly shared, low-generation-probability nucleotide sequences. A later analysis calculated a clonal expansion index for each public chain from normalized within-repertoire ranks of inferred template counts. In a later analysis, generation probabilities were computed using a VDJ recombination model fitted to out-of-frame rearrangements, and the results were checked against IGoR. In a later analysis, TCR-TCR, TCR-HLA and TCR-CMV co-occurrence was scored with hypergeometric tests, and a repertoire-size bias correction was applied to TCR pairs. To estimate false discovery rates, a later analysis permuted the HLA or CMV assignments 20 times. In a later analysis, co-occurring TCRs were grouped using DBSCAN, and TCRdist sequence similarity was added for clustering within HLA-allele-positive subsets. Repertoires with fewer than 30,000 or more than 120,000 public chains, plus five repertoires with anomalous nucleotide sharing, were excluded from co-occurrence clustering. The source is immuneACCESS, and TCRdb retained only in-frame sequences with V and J called. Part of the clones is not carried over; for the studies checked, unresolved V genes explain less than half of this, and the remainder is unexplained. That table is the source of V, J and clone size, and D and trimming were worked out from the DNA. Within this sample are approximately 150,000 clones, with approximately 79% of them counted one time only. About 2.5% of the sample comes from the top ten.

The investigation overall reported the following: The study listed 170 or so TCR beta chains as associated with cytomegalovirus. Seventeen rarely observed V segments, including chromosome 9 orphons, were excluded from the earlier analysis of approximately 500 of the donors because counts were too low. Correlated functional status among segregating V segments might be attributable to linkage disequilibrium, but an unknown experimental factor could not be ruled out. The only immune exposure information available for the cohort was CMV serostatus. According to a later analysis, parvovirus B19, influenza, CMV and Epstein-Barr virus appeared linked to several top co-occurrence clusters. A cluster of highly shared sequence variants was judged likely to represent a technical artifact of the sequencing pipeline. In a later analysis, 16,951 TCR beta sequences were associated with specific HLA alleles at a false discovery rate of 0.05. Three of the identified cytomegalovirus-associated TCR beta chains were confirmed in vitro to be specific for cytomegalovirus antigens. This cohort had only TCR beta chains sequenced, and the lack of alpha or paired-chain data limited which features could be detected. In a later analysis, HLA-associated TCR beta chains showed more clonal expansion and lower generation probabilities than non-associated chains that were equally common. Compared with the roughly 710-donor mean, donors in an Asian-associated ancestry cluster had fewer N-insertions in productive TCRs, according to a later genetic analysis. In both the original and validation cohorts, the classifier was reported to diagnose cytomegalovirus status with high specificity and sensitivity. A further reported finding was that TCR beta sequences accurately predicted the HLA-A and HLA-B alleles for most subjects in the first cohort. Sequencing depth was assumed to be roughly uniform across donors in the presence/absence analyses, though that assumption may not hold. A later analysis found that most CMV-associated TCR beta chains appeared HLA-restricted, with HLA associations seemingly driven largely by CMV exposure. In an earlier analysis of several hundred of the donors, most TCR beta V segments were observed in productive rearrangements about 87% or about 30% of the time, broadly matching IMGT annotations. A later genetic analysis associated a missense DCLRE1C variant with V-gene and J-gene trimming of TCR beta chains, and an independent cohort replicated the association. It was suggested by the authors that the approach could potentially be generalized to other disease states and immunological phenotypes. In a later analysis, the rate of TCR association differed among HLA loci, with DRB1 alleles having the most associated TCRs and HLA-C alleles having the fewest. When HLA alleles, especially DR and DQ, strongly co-occurred, attributing TCR associations to individual alleles was difficult. Most TCR sequences were observed very rarely across donors, whereas some public TCRs were present in many individuals. Because HLA typing was unavailable for some donors at each locus, only the typed subset was used in association tests.

Material: PBMCs. This clonotype was sampled from a male donor in good health and CMV-seronegative.

For the CDR3, the sequence is CASSRQMNTEAFF. The nucleotides are TGTGCCAGCAGCCGACAAATGAACACTGAAGCTTTCTTT. The sequence links TRBV6-1 to TRBJ1-1, with the D gene call left open. Trimming at the junction amounts to 6 bases on V and 0 bases on J, and the germline ends lie 8 bases apart. From cysteine to phenylalanine, the CDR3 is 13 amino acids long. Of all the DNA, just the CDR3 is kept, 39 bases in frame from base 1. Per the germline V gene, MNHNS is the CDR1 and SASEGT is the CDR2.